Each of the 32 T cell receptor beta chains below was sequenced from the same sample in a study of T-cell memory formation after mild COVID-19. TCRdb passed the 5' RACE reads through MiXCR, listing each CDR3 protein once. The table shows 470,000 or so distinct CDR3 sequences, with around 19% occurring only once. Sequenced sample: PBMCs or a T cell subset sorted from them (not recorded which). Receptors originate from an adult woman who had mild COVID-19 (a few samples of this study predate the infection). Cell type and time point are not known.

There are many counts of this clonotype. This chain joins TRBV12-3 or TRBV12-4 and TRBJ2-3; D gene ambiguous. Trimming removed 4 bases at V and 2 bases at J, with 1 base between. The CDR3 covers 11 residues. The CDR3 region has the DNA TGTGCCAGCAGTTACACAGATACGCAGTATTTT. It encodes CASSYTDTQYF.

V is TRBV5-1 and J is TRBJ1-2; D gene ambiguous. The CDR3 runs 15 residues. Germline V lookup: CDR1 SGHRS, CDR2 YFSETQ. With 0 bases removed from V and 0 bases from J, the gap between germline ends came to 9 bases. The CDR3 protein is CASSLGQPPNYGYTF. CDR3 nucleotides: TGCGCCAGCAGCTTGGGGCAGCCCCCTAACTATGGCTACACCTTC.

This clonotype turned up a few times. V and J are TRBV7-9 and TRBJ2-7; D is ambiguous. V lost 3 bases, J lost 4 bases, and 10 bases lay in between. This CDR3 region has 13 residues. Germline V lookup: CDR1 SEHNR, CDR2 FQNEAQ (reference sequence). CDR3 sequence reads: CASSFETLYEQYF. CDR3 DNA: TGTGCCAGCAGCTTTGAGACACTTTACGAGCAGTACTTC.

This clonotype is a singleton in its sample. The chain combines TRBV12-3 or TRBV12-4 with TRBJ1-1, with 7 positions matching TRBD1. The trim removed 4 bases at V and 5 bases at J, leaving 1 base unmatched. This CDR3 contains 12 residues. CDR3 region: CASSWDRTEAFF. As DNA, the CDR3 is TGTGCCAGCAGTTGGGACAGAACTGAAGCTTTCTTT.

The gene calls are TRBV11-3 and TRBJ2-1; D is undetermined. Germline V gene sequence: CDR1 SGHNT, CDR2 YENEEA. Trimming left V 4 bases short and J 8 bases short, with 12 bases between. The CDR3 runs 13 residues. CDR3 bases: TGTGCCAGCAGCTGGACCCTCTGGGATGAGCAGTTCTTC. It translates to CASSWTLWDEQFF. Full variable domain (rest looked up from reference TRBV11-3 and TRBJ2-1): EAGVVQSPRYKIIEKKQPVAFWCNPISGHNTLYWYLQNLGQGPELLIRYENEEAVDDSQLPKDRFSAERLKGVDSTLKIQPAELGDSAVYLCASSWTLWDEQFFGPGTRLTVL.

The gene calls are TRBV10-3 and TRBJ2-1; 9 nucleotides align to TRBD2. Trimming took 5 bases from V and 5 from J; bases not matched to a gene: 7. CDR3 size: 15 residues. Per the germline V gene, CDR1 is ENHRY and CDR2 is SYGVKD. DNA of the CDR3: TGTGCCATCAGTACAATAGCGGGAGTAAACAATGAGCAGTTCTTC. Protein: CAISTIAGVNNEQFF.

The V call is TRBV7-2, the J call TRBJ2-1; a possible D gene is TRBD2 (5 bases). The germline V gene encodes CDR1 SGHTA and CDR2 FQGNSA. The V end was cut by 5 bases, the J end by 8 bases, with 16 bases between. This CDR3 is 14 amino acids long. In DNA form, the CDR3 reads TGTGCCAGCAGCCGCAGGACTCTCACCGATGAGCAGTTCTTC. This encodes CASSRRTLTDEQFF. The whole variable domain, remainder taken from reference TRBV7-2 and TRBJ2-1, is GAGVSQSPSNKVTEKGKDVELRCDPISGHTALYWYRQSLGQGLEFLIYFQGNSAPDKSGLPSDRFSAERTGGSVSTLTIQRTQQEDSAVYLCASSRRTLTDEQFFGPGTRLTVL.

This clonotype showed up just a few times. The junction shows a germline mismatch at one end, possibly a read error. The chain is built from TRBV6-2 or TRBV6-3 and TRBJ1-2, with D unresolved. Germline V CDR1 and CDR2: MNHEY, SVGEGT. This CDR3 region has 13 residues. This CDR3 reads CASSYPTLTGTYF. CDR3 bases: TGTGCCAGCAGTTACCCGACCTTGACGGGCACTTACTTC.

V usage is TRBV2 and J usage is TRBJ2-7, with 8 bases aligning to TRBD1. The germline gives CDR1 SNHLY, CDR2 FYNNEI. With 7 bases clipped from V and 3 bases from J, the junction kept 11 bases outside the gene matches. This CDR3 contains 15 residues. In DNA, the CDR3 is TGTGCCAGCACCCCGGGGCAGGGGGCTTACTACGAGCAGTACTTC. It codes for CASTPGQGAYYEQYF.

This clonotype was seen a handful of times. The J gene is TRBJ2-6, the V gene TRBV5-1; D is possibly TRBD1 (6 bases). The ends were cut back, 7 bases at V and 2 bases at J, with 13 bases in the middle. In germline, CDR1 is SGHRS, CDR2 YFSETQ. CDR3 length: 15 amino acids. The CDR3 DNA reads as TGCGCCAGCCGCATCCAGGGGACTGGGGCCAACGTCCTGACTTTC. Its translation: CASRIQGTGANVLTF.

In its sample, this clonotype was seen a few times. This sequence joins TRBV12-3 or TRBV12-4 and TRBJ1-6; 7 nucleotides line up with TRBD1. This CDR3 spans 14 amino acids. V trimming: 3 bases; J trimming: 7 bases; junction bases outside the gene matches: 3. CDR3 in DNA: TGTGCCAGCAGTTTGACAGGGACGAATTCACCCCTCCACTTT. It codes for CASSLTGTNSPLHF.

The rearrangement joins TRBV5-1 to TRBJ2-3; D is unresolved. The CDR3 loop spans 14 amino acids. CDR1 is SGHRS, CDR2 YFSETQ, per germline. The V end was cut by 0 bases, the J end by 1 base, with 6 bases between. DNA for the CDR3: TGCGCCAGCAGCTTGGGGTCTCGCACAGATACGCAGTATTTT. It yields the protein CASSLGSRTDTQYF.

The chain has TRBV7-9 and TRBJ1-1, with 7 bases lining up with TRBD1. This CDR3 is 16 amino acids long. Per the germline V gene, CDR1 is SEHNR and CDR2 is FQNEAQ (reference sequence). V lost 1 base to trimming and J lost 3 bases; unmatched junction nucleotides: 8. CDR3 in DNA: TGTGCCAGCAGCTTAGTCGGGTATGACAGGGACACTGAAGCTTTCTTT. This sequence encodes CASSLVGYDRDTEAFF.

This chain uses TRBV6-1 with TRBJ2-7; D might be TRBD2 (5 bases). This CDR3 comprises 13 residues. V dropped 3 bases and J dropped 7 bases, with 13 bases sitting between them. CDR1 and CDR2 (germline): MNHNS, SASEGT. The DNA of the CDR3 is TGTGCCAGCAGTGAGGCGCTCCCGGGGGAGCAGTACTTC. Its translation is CASSEALPGEQYF.

J is TRBJ1-1 and V is TRBV6-5; perhaps TRBD1 as D (5 bases). CDR3 length equals 13 residues. Germline V gene data show CDR1 as MNHEY and CDR2 as SVGAGI. V gave up 8 bases and J gave up 4 bases, with 14 bases separating them. The CDR3 loop reads CASARAGGTEAFF. The CDR3 DNA reads TGTGCCAGCGCCAGGGCTGGCGGCACTGAAGCTTTCTTT.

V and J are TRBV20-1 and TRBJ1-2, with 10 bases fitting TRBD1. Germline CDR1 is DFQATT and CDR2 is SNEGSKA (reference sequence). V shed 3 bases and J 4 bases; nucleotides not matched to a gene: 2. This CDR3 spans 13 amino acids. The CDR3, as DNA: TGCAGTGCTAGGGACAGGGGGTCCTATGGCTACACCTTC. Amino acid sequence: CSARDRGSYGYTF.

This rearrangement joins TRBV5-1 to TRBJ2-5; the match to TRBD2 covers 12 bases. This CDR3 contains 19 residues. Unmatched junction bases numbered 9, after V lost 0 bases and J lost 0 bases. Germline CDR1 reads SGHRS; CDR2 reads YFSETQ. The CDR3 coding sequence is TGCGCCAGCAGCTTGGCCAACTACGGACTAGCGGGGTACCAAGAGACCCAGTACTTC. Its protein product is CASSLANYGLAGYQETQYF.

This clonotype was picked up a small number of times. This chain links TRBV7-9 with TRBJ2-7; a possible D gene is TRBD1 (6 bases). V lost 5 bases and J 8 bases, leaving 10 bases between the germline ends. Per the germline V gene, CDR1 is SEHNR and CDR2 is FQNEAQ (reference sequence). CDR3 size: 11 residues. CDR3 sequence: CASSPGQQQYF. CDR3 bases: TGTGCCAGCAGCCCTGGACAGCAGCAGTACTTC.

V gene TRBV3-1 combines with J gene TRBJ2-5, with 9 bases identical to TRBD2. J lost 3 bases, V lost 0 bases, and 2 bases had no gene match. This CDR3 is 15 amino acids long. CDR1 and CDR2 (germline): LGHDT, YNNKEL (reference sequence). The CDR3, as DNA: TGTGCCAGCAGCCAAGATCGACTAGCGGAAGAGACCCAGTACTTC. This sequence encodes CASSQDRLAEETQYF.

V gene TRBV3-1 combines with J gene TRBJ1-3; D gene ambiguous. The CDR3 sequence is 14 residues long. V gave up 4 bases and J gave up 0 bases, with 7 bases separating them. The V gene's germline CDR1 is LGHDT and CDR2 YNNKEL (reference sequence). As DNA, the CDR3 is TGTGCCAGCAGCCCCCCGAGCTCTGGAAACACCATATATTTT. Encoded protein: CASSPPSSGNTIYF.

Many counts were recorded for this clonotype. The chain joins TRBV6-1 to TRBJ1-5; 8 bases are shared with TRBD1. This CDR3 has 13 amino acids. Germline V CDR1 and CDR2: MNHNS, SASEGT. Trimming removed 6 bases from V and 7 bases from J; junction bases left unmatched: 5. CDR3 sequence reads: CASSLQGGQPQHF. The CDR3 coding sequence is TGTGCCAGCAGCTTACAGGGGGGGCAGCCCCAGCATTTT.

The chain uses TRBV21-1 and TRBJ2-7; the table gives TRBD2 as D, unverified against the DNA. TRBV21-1 is flagged as a pseudogene. The CDR3 covers 15 residues. For the CDR3, the DNA is TGTGCCAGCACACACACTAGCGGGAGAGCCAACGAGCAGTACTTC. It specifies CASTHTSGRANEQYF.

The chain links TRBV12-3 or TRBV12-4 to TRBJ1-2; D ambiguous. This CDR3 has 12 amino acids. Trimming left V 2 bases short and J 4 bases short, with 5 bases between. The DNA for the CDR3 is TGTGCCAGCAGTTTATTTGGCTATGGCTACACCTTC. Translation: CASSLFGYGYTF.

V and J are TRBV29-1 and TRBJ2-2, with 10 bases fitting TRBD1. The CDR3 length is 13 residues. Germline-derived CDR1 and CDR2 are SQVTM and ANQGSEA. J lost 5 bases, V lost 7 bases, and 4 bases had no gene match. The CDR3 bases are TGCAGCGCCCGACAGGGGGCTACCGGGGAGCTGTTTTTT. Translated: CSARQGATGELFF.

This clonotype was detected only a few times. V usage is TRBV11-3 and J usage is TRBJ2-5; the match to TRBD2 covers 8 bases. Per the germline V gene, CDR1 is SGHNT and CDR2 is YENEEA. CDR3 length: 14 residues. V was pared by 5 bases and J by 7 bases, with 9 bases of the junction left unmatched. The CDR3 DNA sequence: TGTGCCAGCAGCAGCGGACTAGCCGCCGTGACCCAGTACTTC. It yields the protein CASSSGLAAVTQYF.

CDR3: CASSFGASGTGELFF. CDR3 DNA: TGCGCCAGCAGCTTTGGCGCCTCAGGCACCGGGGAGCTGTTTTTT. The chain uses TRBV5-1 and TRBJ2-2; no clear D. The V and J ends lost 2 bases and 4 bases respectively, with 12 bases between them. The germline CDR1 and CDR2 sequences are SGHRS and YFSETQ. The CDR3 extends over 15 amino acids.

This sequence joins TRBV24-1 and TRBJ2-3; 10 bases are a match to TRBD2. The CDR3 has 17 amino acids. Per germline, CDR1 KGHDR and CDR2 SFDVKD. With 2 bases clipped from V and 4 bases from J, the junction kept 8 bases outside the gene matches. CDR3 residues: CATSDSVTGLASDTQYF. For the CDR3, the DNA is TGTGCCACCAGTGATTCAGTTACGGGACTAGCGTCAGATACGCAGTATTTT.

Ten or more counts support this clonotype. The chain recombines TRBV4-1 with TRBJ1-2, with 9 positions matching TRBD1. The CDR3 runs to 15 residues. Unmatched junction bases numbered 5, after V lost 4 bases and J lost 2 bases. The germline gives CDR1 MGHRA, CDR2 YSYEKL. CDR3 DNA: TGCGCCAGCAGCCCCGATGGACAGGGGAACTATGGCTACACCTTC. This sequence encodes CASSPDGQGNYGYTF.

This clonotype was counted a few times. The rearrangement joins TRBV27 to TRBJ2-2; D may be TRBD1 (5 bases). Germline assignment: CDR1 MNHEY and CDR2 SMNVEV (reference sequence). The V and J ends lost 6 bases and 6 bases respectively, with 14 bases between them. The CDR3 sequence is 14 residues long. CDR3 DNA: TGTGCCAGCAGATATATAGGGGCGGCCGGGGAGCTGTTTTTT. The encoded protein is CASRYIGAAGELFF.

The sample holds a few counts of this clonotype. The CDR3 sequence: CASSLWAGTYQETQYF. The CDR3 bases are TGTGCCAGCAGCCTTTGGGCAGGGACCTACCAAGAGACCCAGTACTTC. The chain employs TRBV11-3 and TRBJ2-5; D assignment may be TRBD1 or TRBD2 (5 bases each). Trimming cost V 5 bases and J 0 bases, with 16 bases left between them. The CDR3 is 16 residues long. Germline lookup yields CDR1 SGHNT and CDR2 YENEEA.

This clonotype was detected only a few times. The chain recombines TRBV24-1 with TRBJ2-1, with D possibly being TRBD2 (5 bases). Trimming pared 4 bases from V and 10 bases from J, leaving 13 bases between. Germline-derived CDR1 and CDR2 are KGHDR and SFDVKD. The CDR3 runs to 13 residues. CDR3 in DNA: TGTGCCACCAGTGAAACTAGGTTTCAAGAGCAGTTCTTC. Translation: CATSETRFQEQFF.

A few counts support this clonotype. V usage is TRBV7-2 and J usage is TRBJ2-1; D is ambiguous. This CDR3 is 15 amino acids long. V lost 2 bases and J 6 bases, leaving 14 bases between the germline ends. Germline V gene lookup returns CDR1 SGHTA and CDR2 FQGNSA. CDR3 region: CASSLRGPTGNEQFF. CDR3 sequence (DNA): TGTGCCAGCAGCTTACGAGGCCCTACGGGCAATGAGCAGTTCTTC.